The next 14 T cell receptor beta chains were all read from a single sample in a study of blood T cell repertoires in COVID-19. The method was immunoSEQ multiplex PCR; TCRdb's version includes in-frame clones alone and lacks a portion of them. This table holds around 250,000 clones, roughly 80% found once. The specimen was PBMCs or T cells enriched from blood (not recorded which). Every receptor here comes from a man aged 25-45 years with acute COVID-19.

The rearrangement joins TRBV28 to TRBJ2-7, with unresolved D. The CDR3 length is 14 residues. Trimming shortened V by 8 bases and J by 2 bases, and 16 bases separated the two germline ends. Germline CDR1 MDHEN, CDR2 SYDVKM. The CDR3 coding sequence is TGTGCCAGCGGCGTAAACAGAGCCCCCTACGAGCAGTACGTC. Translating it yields CASGVNRAPYEQYV.

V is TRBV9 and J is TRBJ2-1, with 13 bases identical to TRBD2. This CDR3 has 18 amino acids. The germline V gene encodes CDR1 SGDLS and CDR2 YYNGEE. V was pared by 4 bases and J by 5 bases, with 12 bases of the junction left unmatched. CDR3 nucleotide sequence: TGTGCCAGCAGCTGGGGTACTAGCGGGGGGGCCTTGAACAATGAGCAGTTCTTC. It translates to CASSWGTSGGALNNEQFF.

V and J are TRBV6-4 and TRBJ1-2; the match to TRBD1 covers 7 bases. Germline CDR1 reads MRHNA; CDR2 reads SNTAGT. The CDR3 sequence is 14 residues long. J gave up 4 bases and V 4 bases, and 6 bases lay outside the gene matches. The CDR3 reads CASSATGTAYGYTF. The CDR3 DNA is TGTGCCAGCAGTGCGACGGGGACAGCCTATGGCTACACCTTC.

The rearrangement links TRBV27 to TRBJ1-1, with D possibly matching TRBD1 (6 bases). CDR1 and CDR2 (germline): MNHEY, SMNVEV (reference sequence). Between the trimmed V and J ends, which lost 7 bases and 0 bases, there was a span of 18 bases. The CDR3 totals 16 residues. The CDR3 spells CASIPVGARVNTEAFF. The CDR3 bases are TGTGCCAGCATTCCGGTGGGGGCGAGGGTGAACACTGAAGCTTTCTTT.

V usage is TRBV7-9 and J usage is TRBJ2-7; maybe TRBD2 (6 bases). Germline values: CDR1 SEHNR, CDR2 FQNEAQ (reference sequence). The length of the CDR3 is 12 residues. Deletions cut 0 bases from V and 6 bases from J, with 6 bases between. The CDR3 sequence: CASSLAGGEQYV. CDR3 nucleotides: TGTGCCAGCAGCTTAGCGGGAGGCGAGCAGTACGTC.

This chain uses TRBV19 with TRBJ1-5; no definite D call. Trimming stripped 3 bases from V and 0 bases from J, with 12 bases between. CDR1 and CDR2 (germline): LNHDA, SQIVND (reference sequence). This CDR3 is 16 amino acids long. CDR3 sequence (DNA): TGTGCCAGTAGTATTAACGTAGGAGATAGCAATCAGCCCCAGCATTTT. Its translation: CASSINVGDSNQPQHF.

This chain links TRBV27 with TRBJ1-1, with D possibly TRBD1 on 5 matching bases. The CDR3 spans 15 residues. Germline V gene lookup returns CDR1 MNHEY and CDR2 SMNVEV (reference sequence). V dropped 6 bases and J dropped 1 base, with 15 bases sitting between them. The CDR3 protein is CASRKLGGKNTEAFF. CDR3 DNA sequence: TGTGCCAGCAGAAAATTGGGGGGGAAGAACACTGAAGCTTTCTTT.

CDR3 amino acids: CASSRGQGDSPLHF. CDR3 DNA: TGTGCCAGCAGCAGGGGACAGGGTGATTCACCCCTCCACTTT. V usage is TRBV5-4 and J usage is TRBJ1-6; 9 positions agree with TRBD1. With 4 bases clipped from V and 8 bases from J, the junction kept 4 bases outside the gene matches. The length of the CDR3 is 14 residues. Germline V gene data show CDR1 as SGHNT and CDR2 as YYREEE (reference sequence).

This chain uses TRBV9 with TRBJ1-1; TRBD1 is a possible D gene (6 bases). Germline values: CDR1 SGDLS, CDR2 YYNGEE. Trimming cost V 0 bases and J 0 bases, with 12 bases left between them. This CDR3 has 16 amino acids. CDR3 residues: CASSVGGRGMNTEAFF. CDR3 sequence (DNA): TGTGCCAGCAGCGTAGGGGGCAGGGGAATGAACACTGAAGCTTTCTTT.

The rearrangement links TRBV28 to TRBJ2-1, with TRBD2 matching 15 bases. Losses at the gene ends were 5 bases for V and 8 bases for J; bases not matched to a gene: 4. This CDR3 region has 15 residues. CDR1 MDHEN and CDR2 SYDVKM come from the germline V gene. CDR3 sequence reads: CASSLGLAGGHEQFF. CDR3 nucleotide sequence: TGTGCCAGCAGTCTGGGACTAGCGGGAGGTCATGAGCAGTTCTTC.

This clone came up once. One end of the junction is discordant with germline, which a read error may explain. CDR3 in amino acids: CASSGSGAQDTQYF. The DNA of the CDR3 is TGTGCCAGTAGTGGGAGCGGGGCCCAAGATACCCAGTACTTC. This rearrangement joins TRBV19 to TRBJ2-5; the match to TRBD2 covers 7 bases. From germline, CDR1 is LNHDA and CDR2 SQIVND (reference sequence). The CDR3 consists of 14 residues.

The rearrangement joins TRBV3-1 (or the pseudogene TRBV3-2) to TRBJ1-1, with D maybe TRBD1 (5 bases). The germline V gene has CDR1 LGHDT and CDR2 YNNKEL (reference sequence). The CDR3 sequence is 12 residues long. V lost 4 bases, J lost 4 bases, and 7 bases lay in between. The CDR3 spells CASSRGVTEAFF. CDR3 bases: TGTGCCAGCAGCCGGGGGGTCACTGAAGCTTTCTTT.

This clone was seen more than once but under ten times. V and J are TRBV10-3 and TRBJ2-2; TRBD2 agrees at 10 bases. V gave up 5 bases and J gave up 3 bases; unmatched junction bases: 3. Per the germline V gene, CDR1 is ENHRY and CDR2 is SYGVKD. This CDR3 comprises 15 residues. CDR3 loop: CAISSGTSDTGELFF. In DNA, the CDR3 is TGTGCCATCAGTTCCGGGACTAGCGACACCGGGGAGCTGTTTTTT.

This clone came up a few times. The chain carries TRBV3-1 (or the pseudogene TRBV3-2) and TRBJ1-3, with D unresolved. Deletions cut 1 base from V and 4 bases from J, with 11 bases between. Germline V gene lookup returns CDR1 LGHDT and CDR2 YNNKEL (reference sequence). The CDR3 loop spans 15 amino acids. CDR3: CASSQARVSGNTIYF. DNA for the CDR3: TGTGCCAGCAGCCAAGCGAGGGTGTCGGGAAACACCATATATTTT.